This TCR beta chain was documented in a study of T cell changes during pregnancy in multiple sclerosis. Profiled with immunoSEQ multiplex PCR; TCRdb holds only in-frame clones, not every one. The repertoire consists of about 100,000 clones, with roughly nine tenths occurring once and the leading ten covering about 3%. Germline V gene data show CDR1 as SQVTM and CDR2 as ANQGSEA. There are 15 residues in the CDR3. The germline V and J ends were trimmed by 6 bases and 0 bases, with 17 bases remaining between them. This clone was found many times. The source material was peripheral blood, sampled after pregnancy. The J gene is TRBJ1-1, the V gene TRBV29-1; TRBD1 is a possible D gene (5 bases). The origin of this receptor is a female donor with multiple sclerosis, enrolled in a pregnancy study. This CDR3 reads CSVAVFREVNTEAFF. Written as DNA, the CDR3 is TGCAGCGTGGCCGTTTTCAGGGAGGTGAACACTGAAGCTTTCTTT.